The 12 T cell receptor beta chains reported below all come from one sample, sequenced in a study of blood T cell repertoires in COVID-19. The method was immunoSEQ multiplex PCR; TCRdb's version includes in-frame clones alone and lacks a portion of them. The table includes around 110,000 clones, 82% detected once. Material for sequencing was peripheral blood. Receptor source: a woman in her seventies with acute or convalescent COVID-19.

This sequence joins TRBV6-5 and TRBJ1-1; the D is unclear. Germline V gene lookup returns CDR1 MNHEY and CDR2 SVGAGI. The CDR3 has 15 residues. V lost 5 bases to trimming and J lost 0 bases, with 13 bases between them. The CDR3 loop reads CASSPEEVLNTEAFF. The CDR3 coding sequence is TGTGCCAGCAGTCCTGAAGAGGTACTGAACACTGAAGCTTTCTTT.

Only a few counts were recorded for this clone. V usage is TRBV3-1 (or the pseudogene TRBV3-2) and J usage is TRBJ2-7; D is undetermined. The ends were cut back, 3 bases at V and 7 bases at J, with 10 bases in the middle. Germline CDR1 is LGHDT and CDR2 is YNNKEL (reference sequence). The CDR3 sequence is 12 residues long. The CDR3 is CASSHQQWEQYF. DNA of the CDR3: TGTGCCAGCAGCCACCAACAATGGGAGCAGTACTTC.

A single count supports this clone. This sample also contains other DNA sequences that code for the same CDR3. The rearrangement uses TRBV5-5 and TRBJ1-2; D is unresolved. V shed 0 bases and J shed 4 bases, with 7 bases lying between them. Germline V lookup: CDR1 SGHKS, CDR2 YYEKEE (reference sequence). The CDR3 spans 13 residues. CDR3 in amino acids: CASSLDSFYGYTF. For the CDR3, the DNA is TGTGCCAGCAGCTTGGACAGTTTCTATGGCTACACCTTC.

This clone was counted between two and nine times. The rearrangement joins TRBV13 to TRBJ2-1; D unclear. Trimming shortened V by 1 base and J by 0 bases, and 7 bases separated the two germline ends. Germline-derived CDR1 and CDR2 are PRHDT and FYEKMQ (reference sequence). The CDR3 consists of 15 residues. Here the CDR3 DNA reads TGTGCCAGCAGCTTAGCCGTTAGCTCCTACAATGAGCAGTTCTTC. Residues: CASSLAVSSYNEQFF.

The J gene is TRBJ1-4, the V gene TRBV5-1; D may be TRBD1 (5 bases). The V and J ends lost 2 bases and 5 bases respectively, with 10 bases between them. The CDR3 contains 14 residues. Germline V lookup: CDR1 SGHRS, CDR2 YFSETQ. CDR3 DNA sequence: TGCGCCAGCAGCTTCGCGGGGGTGAATGAAAAACTGTTTTTT. Amino acid sequence: CASSFAGVNEKLFF.

J is TRBJ2-7 and V is TRBV30, with 7 bases lining up with TRBD1. The junction had 1 base not matched to a gene; V was cut back by 2 bases and J by 3 bases. Per germline, CDR1 GTSNPN and CDR2 SVGIG (reference sequence). The CDR3 is 12 residues long. For the CDR3, the DNA is TGTGCCTGGAGTCGGGACAGCTACGAGCAGTACGTC. Translating gives CAWSRDSYEQYV.

The V call is TRBV2, the J call TRBJ2-1; perhaps TRBD2 as D (5 bases). The CDR3 has 15 residues. From germline, CDR1 is SNHLY and CDR2 FYNNEI. With 2 bases removed from V and 4 bases from J, the gap between germline ends came to 12 bases. CDR3 sequence reads: CASSERWTAYNEQFF. The CDR3 nucleotides are TGTGCCAGCAGTGAAAGGTGGACTGCGTACAATGAGCAGTTCTTC.

The chain couples TRBV19 to TRBJ2-3, with TRBD2 identical over 12 bases. This CDR3 spans 18 amino acids. J gave up 0 bases and V 9 bases, and 13 bases lay outside the gene matches. From germline, CDR1 is LNHDA and CDR2 SQIVND (reference sequence). CDR3 nucleotide sequence: TGTGCCAGCCGCCGGGACGGGACTAGCGGGTTGAGCACAGATACGCAGTATTTT. Protein sequence: CASRRDGTSGLSTDTQYF.

This chain links TRBV4-1 with TRBJ2-2; 8 positions match TRBD2. V shed 2 bases and J 1 base; nucleotides not matched to a gene: 3. CDR1 is MGHRA, CDR2 YSYEKL, per germline. This CDR3 region has 16 residues. The CDR3 reads CASSQSLAGNTGELFF. Here the CDR3 DNA reads TGCGCCAGCAGCCAATCCCTAGCGGGGAACACCGGGGAGCTGTTTTTT.

This chain joins TRBV2 and TRBJ2-5, with 7 bases lining up with TRBD1. This CDR3 has 12 residues. Germline loops: CDR1 SNHLY, CDR2 FYNNEI. V was pared by 3 bases and J by 7 bases, with 2 bases of the junction left unmatched. CDR3 loop: CASSEDRRTQYF. Here the CDR3 DNA reads TGTGCCAGCAGTGAGGACAGGAGGACCCAGTACTTC.

The V and J genes are TRBV15 and TRBJ2-2; D remains unclear. CDR3 length: 15 residues. The V end lost 2 bases, the J end lost 2 bases, and 9 bases lay between the germline ends. Germline V lookup: CDR1 LNHNV, CDR2 YYDKDF (reference sequence). The DNA for the CDR3 is TGTGCCACCAGCAGATTCTCAGGAAACACCGGGGAGCTGTTTTTT. It specifies CATSRFSGNTGELFF.

The V and J genes are TRBV7-2 and TRBJ2-5; 8 positions match TRBD2. Germline CDR1 and CDR2: SGHTA and FQGNSA. The CDR3 is 14 amino acids. The V gene end was trimmed by 7 bases and the J gene end by 2 bases; junction bases not matched to a gene: 6. The CDR3 sequence is CASKTGGPQETQYF. The CDR3 nucleotides are TGTGCCAGCAAGACGGGGGGGCCGCAAGAGACCCAGTACTTC. The full variable domain, its missing parts supplied by reference TRBV7-2 and TRBJ2-5, is GAGVSQSPSNKVTEKGKDVELRCDPISGHTALYWYRQSLGQGLEFLIYFQGNSAPDKSGLPSDRFSAERTGGSVSTLTIQRTQQEDSAVYLCASKTGGPQETQYFGPGTRLLVL.